What follows are 23 T cell receptor beta chains derived from one specimen sequenced in a study of cytomegalovirus exposure and HLA in healthy donors. The PCR ran on 60 Vbeta and 13 Jbeta primers. Repertoires were generated with immunoSEQ multiplex PCR, while TCRdb's copy carries only in-frame clones and drops some. The sample holds about 140,000 clones, over 75% seen once. Sequenced: PBMCs. The origin of the receptors is a man aged 35 to 55 in good health and CMV-seronegative.

The rearrangement links TRBV6-5 to TRBJ1-5; 9 bases fit TRBD1. Losses at the gene ends were 8 bases for V and 1 base for J; bases not matched to a gene: 3. This CDR3 comprises 14 residues. Germline lookup yields CDR1 MNHEY and CDR2 SVGAGI. The CDR3 region has the DNA TGTGCCAGCCGACAGGGGGGAAGCAATCAGCCCCAGCATTTT. This sequence encodes CASRQGGSNQPQHF.

V and J are TRBV28 and TRBJ1-4, with 8 bases fitting TRBD1. CDR1 is MDHEN, CDR2 SYDVKM, per germline. The CDR3 runs 14 residues. Losses at the gene ends were 4 bases for V and 7 bases for J; bases not matched to a gene: 5. In nucleotides, the CDR3 is TGTGCCAGCAGTTCCCCAGGGGGCGTTGAAAAACTGTTTTTT. The encoded protein is CASSSPGGVEKLFF.

This chain uses TRBV25-1 with TRBJ2-3, with D possibly TRBD2 on 6 matching bases. Trimming shortened V by 3 bases and J by 4 bases, and 17 bases separated the two germline ends. In germline, CDR1 is MGHDK, CDR2 SYGVNS. This CDR3 has 16 amino acids. CDR3 amino acids: CASSEGIGEESDTQYF. The CDR3 DNA follows: TGTGCCAGCAGTGAGGGGATAGGGGAGGAGTCAGATACGCAGTATTTT.

The rearrangement uses TRBV5-6 and TRBJ2-5; a possible D gene is TRBD1 (5 bases). Germline assignment: CDR1 SGHDT and CDR2 YYEEEE. The CDR3 totals 15 residues. V lost 5 bases and J lost 5, with 19 bases in between. The CDR3 nucleotides read TGTGCCAGCAGTCTAGGGGCTAATCCGAGGGAGACCCAGTACTTC. Its translation is CASSLGANPRETQYF.

The sample holds a few counts of this clone. The rearrangement uses TRBV5-1 and TRBJ2-3; 9 nucleotides line up with TRBD2. V was pared by 4 bases and J by 4 bases, with 7 bases of the junction left unmatched. The CDR3 contains 15 residues. Germline loops: CDR1 SGHRS, CDR2 YFSETQ. The chain's CDR3 is CASSGGGAGADTQYF. CDR3 bases: TGCGCCAGCAGCGGCGGGGGGGCAGGCGCAGATACGCAGTATTTT. Together with reference TRBV5-1 and TRBJ2-3, the CDR3 gives the full variable domain: KAGVTQTPRYLIKTRGQQVTLSCSPISGHRSVSWYQQTPGQGLQFLFEYFSETQRNKGNFPGRFSGRQFSNSRSEMNVSTLELGDSALYLCASSGGGAGADTQYFGPGTRLTVL.

This chain joins TRBV19 and TRBJ2-7, with TRBD2 identical over 8 bases. The CDR3 length is 16 residues. J gave up 0 bases and V 6 bases, and 10 bases lay outside the gene matches. Germline V gene data show CDR1 as LNHDA and CDR2 as SQIVND (reference sequence). The CDR3 loop is CASSPGGGISSYEQYF. The CDR3 region has the DNA TGTGCCAGTAGCCCGGGAGGGGGGATAAGCTCCTACGAGCAGTACTTC. The variable domain in full, with the rest retrieved from reference TRBV19 and TRBJ2-7, is DGGITQSPKYLFRKEGQNVTLSCEQNLNHDAMYWYRQDPGQGLRLIYYSQIVNDFQKGDIAEGYSVSREKKESFPLTVTSAQKNPTAFYLCASSPGGGISSYEQYFGPGTRLTVT.

V is TRBV15 and J is TRBJ2-5, with 7 positions matching TRBD1. The CDR3 runs 15 residues. Germline assignment: CDR1 LNHNV and CDR2 YYDKDF (reference sequence). J lost 5 bases, V lost 0 bases, and 6 bases had no gene match. This CDR3 is CATSREVQGSETQYF. The CDR3 DNA sequence: TGTGCCACCAGCAGAGAGGTACAGGGGAGCGAGACCCAGTACTTC.

This clone has a handful of counts. This sequence joins TRBV5-6 and TRBJ1-1, with D possibly matching TRBD1 (5 bases). With 0 bases removed from V and 1 base from J, the gap between germline ends came to 10 bases. Germline values: CDR1 SGHDT, CDR2 YYEEEE. The CDR3 spans 15 residues. This CDR3 reads CASSLVAQGNTEAFF. The CDR3 DNA reads TGTGCCAGCAGCTTGGTCGCCCAGGGGAACACTGAAGCTTTCTTT.

The J gene is TRBJ2-1, the V gene TRBV29-1; D gene ambiguous. Germline CDR1 reads SQVTM; CDR2 reads ANQGSEA. This CDR3 region has 13 residues. Trimming removed 5 bases at V and 0 bases at J, with 8 bases between. In DNA, the CDR3 is TGCAGCGTTCGAAAGAGCTCCTACAATGAGCAGTTCTTC. Protein: CSVRKSSYNEQFF.

The chain has TRBV7-9 and TRBJ2-4; 7 positions agree with TRBD1. Germline V lookup: CDR1 SEHNR, CDR2 FQNEAQ (reference sequence). The CDR3 has 16 residues. The J segment lost 1 base and the V segment lost 2 bases, leaving 5 bases of the junction unmatched. Here the CDR3 reads CASSLTTGLAKNIQYF. As DNA, the CDR3 is TGTGCCAGCAGCTTAACGACAGGGCTGGCCAAAAACATTCAGTACTTC.

Notes on this clone: An end of the junction does not agree with germline; a read error may underlie this. V gene TRBV5-4 combines with J gene TRBJ2-3, with 8 nucleotides matching TRBD1. This CDR3 comprises 16 residues. CDR1 is SGHNT and CDR2 is YYREEE in the germline V gene (reference sequence). The CDR3 coding sequence is TGTGCCGGCAGCTTGGGGGGACAGGCGTTCACAGATACGCAGTATTTT. The encoded protein is CAGSLGGQAFTDTQYF.

This chain connects TRBV25-1 to TRBJ2-7; a possible D gene is TRBD1 (6 bases). Germline V gene lookup returns CDR1 MGHDK and CDR2 SYGVNS. Trimming stripped 4 bases from V and 2 bases from J, with 21 bases between. This CDR3 contains 17 residues. CDR3 amino acids: CASSGGLGADRPYEQYF. The CDR3 nucleotides are TGTGCCAGCAGTGGGGGGTTAGGCGCTGACAGGCCCTACGAGCAGTACTTC.

The gene calls are TRBV7-3 and TRBJ1-4, with 9 bases that match TRBD1. Germline lookup yields CDR1 SGHTA and CDR2 FQGTGA. J lost 6 bases, V lost 10 bases, and 15 bases had no gene match. This CDR3 has 16 residues. CDR3 in DNA: TGTGCCACCTACGACAGGGGGAAACAGTCCGATGAAAAACTGTTTTTT. It specifies CATYDRGKQSDEKLFF.

This chain links TRBV11-3 with TRBJ2-2; 8 bases line up with TRBD1. Germline V CDR1 and CDR2: SGHNT, YENEEA. V dropped 6 bases and J dropped 5; count of bases not matched to a gene: 5. CDR3 size: 14 residues. CDR3 sequence: CASSWGQVTGELFF. DNA of the CDR3: TGTGCCAGCAGTTGGGGACAGGTTACCGGGGAGCTGTTTTTT.

The chain couples TRBV7-8 to TRBJ2-7, with 15 nucleotides matching TRBD2. The CDR3 totals 16 residues. Per the germline V gene, CDR1 is SGHVS and CDR2 is FQNEAQ. With 1 base clipped from V and 5 bases from J, the junction kept 3 bases outside the gene matches. As DNA, the CDR3 is TGTGCCAGCAGCTTAGGGGGGACTAGCGGGGGGAACGAGCAGTACTTC. As protein: CASSLGGTSGGNEQYF.

The rearrangement uses TRBV19 and TRBJ1-3, with 8 bases matching TRBD1. The CDR3 contains 17 residues. V shed 4 bases, J shed 2 bases, and the junction held 10 bases outside the gene matches. Germline V gene sequence: CDR1 LNHDA, CDR2 SQIVND (reference sequence). The CDR3 bases are TGTGCCAGTAGTAGCACCGGGACAGGATTTGCTGGAAACACCATATATTTT. Translating gives CASSSTGTGFAGNTIYF.

The rearrangement joins TRBV29-1 to TRBJ1-1; weak D call: TRBD1 (5 bases). Per germline, CDR1 SQVTM and CDR2 ANQGSEA. Trimming left V 3 bases short and J 1 base short, with 15 bases between. The CDR3 runs to 15 residues. CDR3 nucleotide sequence: TGCAGCGTTGATTGGGGGGTGGGGTGGAACACTGAAGCTTTCTTT. Its protein product is CSVDWGVGWNTEAFF.

This rearrangement joins TRBV7-8 to TRBJ1-2; 9 nucleotides agree with TRBD1. The CDR3 extends over 15 amino acids. J was trimmed by 4 bases and V by 5 bases; bases with no gene match: 8. CDR1 is SGHVS and CDR2 is FQNEAQ in the germline V gene. The CDR3 nucleotides read TGTGCCAGCAGCCCACAGGGGGCGCAGGGCTATGGCTACACCTTC. Protein product: CASSPQGAQGYGYTF.

This chain links TRBV30 with TRBJ2-5; 7 bases are a match to TRBD1. The CDR3 extends over 13 amino acids. With 3 bases clipped from V and 4 bases from J, the junction kept 5 bases outside the gene matches. Germline CDR1 GTSNPN, CDR2 SVGIG (reference sequence). DNA for the CDR3: TGTGCCTGGAGAAGAACAGGGGTAGAGACCCAGTACTTC. Its protein is CAWRRTGVETQYF.

This chain joins TRBV7-8 and TRBJ2-5; 7 bases line up with TRBD2. Germline assignment: CDR1 SGHVS and CDR2 FQNEAQ. There are 16 residues in the CDR3. The junction had 9 bases not matched to a gene; V was cut back by 5 bases and J by 0 bases. CDR3 residues: CASSPTPSGNQETQYF. The CDR3 region has the DNA TGTGCCAGCAGCCCAACCCCCAGCGGGAACCAAGAGACCCAGTACTTC.

As to this clone: One end of the junction varies from germline; a read error may be responsible. This chain joins TRBV6-4 and TRBJ2-3, with 7 positions matching TRBD2. This CDR3 comprises 13 residues. Per the germline V gene, CDR1 is MRHNA and CDR2 is SNTAGT. Here the CDR3 DNA reads TGTGCCAGCAGTGACTCGTTGCGGGGGTCGCAATATTTT. The encoded protein is CASSDSLRGSQYF.

The chain couples TRBV6-1 to TRBJ1-2; a possible D gene is TRBD1 (5 bases). Trimming pared 1 base from V and 0 bases from J, leaving 9 bases between. This CDR3 spans 15 amino acids. The germline V gene encodes CDR1 MNHNS and CDR2 SASEGT. The CDR3: CASSEVAGPNYGYTF. The CDR3 DNA reads TGTGCCAGCAGTGAAGTAGCAGGGCCTAACTATGGCTACACCTTC.

The J gene is TRBJ2-1, the V gene TRBV27; 7 bases are shared with TRBD2. The V segment lost 5 bases and the J segment 2 bases; nucleotides outside the gene matches: 6. CDR3 length: 15 residues. CDR1 is MNHEY, CDR2 SMNVEV, per germline (reference sequence). The DNA of the CDR3 is TGTGCCAGCAGTGGGGGGACTAACCCCTACAATGAGCAGTTCTTC. It is translated as CASSGGTNPYNEQFF.